Listed below are T cell receptor beta chains from one sample, sequenced in a study of shared clonotypes between healthy human individuals. The repertoire was sequenced with immunoSEQ multiplex PCR; TCRdb's copy has only in-frame clones and lacks some. The table lists 2 million to 2.5 million clones, 95% of them singletons. Sequenced: naive CD4+ T cells sorted from blood. These receptors all come from a man younger than 35 in good health. Each CDR3 is given with its conserved first and last residue. The size entry is marked missing in some rows and otherwise reads once, few, many or a size class.

abundance,v_gene,CDR3aa
.,TRBV5-6,CASSYVGVAEAFF
.,TRBV30,CALTGFGELFF
once,TRBV18,CASSLVLSWGSGEQYF
.,TRBV7-9,CASSSRDRVDEQYF
.,TRBV27,CASSFSGTDYYEQYF
.,TRBV5-6,CASSLAGGNSPLHF
.,TRBV7-2,CASSWGGRGIFTDTQYF
.,TRBV28,CASSPWGGSQETQYF
.,TRBV4-3,CASSQGLAGGYSSYNEQFF
.,TRBV6-5,CASTRGRTDTQYF
once,TRBV18,CASSPPTGASGNTIYF
.,TRBV5-1,CASSLGSGMGDEQFF
.,TRBV27,CASSFLGTGNTEAFF
.,TRBV7-2,CASSSGGGNEQFF
.,TRBV19,CASSIRGDGFEQYF
.,TRBV5-1,CASSLEGSSGNTIYF
.,TRBV6-1,CASRAGTGNTIYF
.,TRBV7-9,CASSFQNNSPLHF
.,TRBV28,CASSFTGYSNQPQHF
.,TRBV27,CASSLSQVFNEQFF
.,TRBV10-3,CAISENINTGELFF
.,TRBV6-6,CASSSGVQGRGETQYF
once,TRBV5-1,CASSLQGAAYEQYF
.,TRBV25-1,CASSKSETGELFF
.,TRBV14,CASSLQGELYGYTF
.,TRBV5-8,CASSLGDNLSNQPQHF
.,TRBV6-7,CASGTGKGTQYF
.,TRBV7-9,CASSSDSRTEAFF
.,TRBV7-2,CASSTSPRTDTQYF
.,TRBV7-3,CASSLLAGPYNEQFF
.,TRBV4-3,CASSQHTPDRVQAGNTIYF
.,TRBV28,CASSLEVGYTF
.,TRBV5-6,CASSLALIRNTIYF
once,TRBV7-2,CASSLKQGLALYEQYF
.,TRBV15,CATSRDMASVEGDTQYF
.,TRBV21-1,CASRGEYDTQYF
.,TRBV11-2,CASSFSRMFPYEQYF
.,TRBV7-3,CASSLQGLNTEAFF
once,TRBV7-2,CASRPTSGRVETQYF